Included here is one T cell receptor beta chain sequence, with context. What it binds is unknown. The germline CDR1 and CDR2 sequences are MDHEN and SYDVKM. Trimming stripped 6 bases from V and 4 bases from J, with 9 bases between. CDR3 size: 12 residues. This entry comes from a study of T cell responses to AZD1222 COVID-19 vaccine. In the study overall: Pooled in the analysis were second doses at about 4 or about 12 weeks.

Findings and limits, study-wide: Across the whole spike, CD4 TCRs peaked at regions 160-218 and 743-854. Of spike-specific TCRs, nearly half reportedly target regions left unmutated in variants.

TCRdb's copy holds only in-frame clones and misses some; the assay was immunoSEQ multiplex PCR. Among 80,000 to 90,000 clones listed, approximately 90% were seen once. The chain couples TRBV28 to TRBJ1-2; D call uncertain. The sequencing here drew on peripheral blood, taken on day 0 of AZD1222 vaccination. The origin of this receptor is an adult in good health. The CDR3 nucleotides read TGTGCCAGCAGAAATCACCTCTATGGCTACACCTTC. Translation: CASRNHLYGYTF.